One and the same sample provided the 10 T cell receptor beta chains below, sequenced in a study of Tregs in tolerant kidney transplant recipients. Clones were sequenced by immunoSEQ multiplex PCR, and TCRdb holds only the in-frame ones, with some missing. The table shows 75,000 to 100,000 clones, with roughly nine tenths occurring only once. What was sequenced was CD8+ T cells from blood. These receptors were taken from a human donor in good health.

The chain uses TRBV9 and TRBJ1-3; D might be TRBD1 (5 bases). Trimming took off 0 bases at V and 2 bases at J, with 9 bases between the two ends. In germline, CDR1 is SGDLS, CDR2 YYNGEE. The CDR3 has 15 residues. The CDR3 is CASSVAEQAGNTIYF. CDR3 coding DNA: TGTGCCAGCAGCGTAGCTGAACAGGCTGGAAACACCATATATTTT.

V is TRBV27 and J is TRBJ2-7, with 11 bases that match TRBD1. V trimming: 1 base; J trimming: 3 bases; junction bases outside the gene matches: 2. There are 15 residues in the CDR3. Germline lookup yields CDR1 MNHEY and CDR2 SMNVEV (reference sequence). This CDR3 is CASSLWGQGDYEQYF. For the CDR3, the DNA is TGTGCCAGCAGTTTATGGGGACAGGGGGACTACGAGCAGTACTTC.

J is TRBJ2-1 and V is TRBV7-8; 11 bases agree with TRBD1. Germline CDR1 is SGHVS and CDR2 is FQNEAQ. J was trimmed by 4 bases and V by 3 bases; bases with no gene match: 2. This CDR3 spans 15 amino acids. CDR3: CASSFGQGAYNEQFF. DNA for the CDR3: TGTGCCAGCAGCTTTGGACAGGGGGCTTACAATGAGCAGTTCTTC. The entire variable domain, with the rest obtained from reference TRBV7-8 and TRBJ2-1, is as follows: GAGVSQSPRYKVAKRGQDVALRCDPISGHVSLFWYQQALGQGPEFLTYFQNEAQLDKSGLPSDRFFAERPEGSVSTLKIQRTQQEDSAVYLCASSFGQGAYNEQFFGPGTRLTVL.

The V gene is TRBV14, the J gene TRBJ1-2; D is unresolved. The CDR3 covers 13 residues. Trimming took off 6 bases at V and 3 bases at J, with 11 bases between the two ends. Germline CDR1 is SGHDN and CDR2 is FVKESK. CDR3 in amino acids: CASSLELDYGYTF. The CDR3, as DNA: TGTGCCAGCAGTCTGGAGCTGGACTATGGCTACACCTTC.

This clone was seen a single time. The CDR3 nucleotides are TGTGCCAGCAGTTACTCGGGGGACAGCTTCTCCGAGCAGTACTTC. It encodes CASSYSGDSFSEQYF. The chain has TRBV6-6 and TRBJ2-7, with TRBD1 identical over 7 bases. The CDR3 runs 15 residues. In germline, CDR1 is MNHNY, CDR2 SVGAGI (reference sequence). J gave up 6 bases and V 0 bases, and 8 bases lay outside the gene matches.

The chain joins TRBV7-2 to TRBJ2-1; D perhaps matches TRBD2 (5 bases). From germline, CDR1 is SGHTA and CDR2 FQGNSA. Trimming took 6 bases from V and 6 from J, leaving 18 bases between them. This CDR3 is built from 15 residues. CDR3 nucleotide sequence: TGTGCCAGCAGTATCGATGGAGGTTCCCTCAATGAGCAGTTCTTC. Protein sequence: CASSIDGGSLNEQFF.

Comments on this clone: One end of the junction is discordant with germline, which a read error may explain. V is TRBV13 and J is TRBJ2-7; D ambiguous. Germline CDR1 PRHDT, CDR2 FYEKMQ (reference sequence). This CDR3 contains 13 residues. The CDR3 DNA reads TGTGCCAGCAGCCCCCAGCCCTCCCCGCCCTCGGACTTC. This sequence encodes CASSPQPSPPSDF.

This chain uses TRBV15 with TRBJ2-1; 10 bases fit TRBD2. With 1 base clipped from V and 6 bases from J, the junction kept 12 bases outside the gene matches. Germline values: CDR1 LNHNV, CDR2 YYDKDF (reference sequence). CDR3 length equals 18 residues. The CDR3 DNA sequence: TGTGCCACCAGCAGAGGGAGCCGACTAGCGGGCTTGGGCAATGAGCAGTTCTTC. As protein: CATSRGSRLAGLGNEQFF.

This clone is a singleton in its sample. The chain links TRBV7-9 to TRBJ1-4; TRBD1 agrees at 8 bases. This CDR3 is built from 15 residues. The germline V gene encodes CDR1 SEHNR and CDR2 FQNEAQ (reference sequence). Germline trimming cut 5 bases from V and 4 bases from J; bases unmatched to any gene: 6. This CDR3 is CASSGYRGINEKLFF. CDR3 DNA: TGTGCCAGCAGCGGGTACAGGGGGATTAATGAAAAACTGTTTTTT.

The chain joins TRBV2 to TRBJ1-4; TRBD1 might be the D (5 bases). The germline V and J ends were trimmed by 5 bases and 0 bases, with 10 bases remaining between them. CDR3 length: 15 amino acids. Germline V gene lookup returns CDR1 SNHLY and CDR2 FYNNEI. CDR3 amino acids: CASSSATATNEKLFF. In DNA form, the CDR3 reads TGTGCCAGCAGTTCCGCGACAGCAACTAATGAAAAACTGTTTTTT.